This is a list of T cell receptor beta chains from one sample in a study of T cell repertoires in cytomegalovirus infection. MiXCR, applied by TCRdb to the reads, yields one record per CDR3 protein. This sample has around 900,000 distinct CDR3 sequences, with about a third found just once. For these TCRs, the target antigens are not known. Here the sequenced sample was cultured CD8+ T cells from PBMCs, taken from culture after CMV antigen stimulation. The receptors stem from a human donor in good health (CMV status not recorded). Some clones in this sample may be carry-over from other donors' samples. Both conserved end residues are part of each CDR3. A D gene is named only where the DNA matches it firmly. Size values are once, few and many counts, or a class for expanded clones, and some rows have none.

CDR3aa	CDR3nt	abundance	d_gene	v_gene	j_gene
CASSPTATNTEAFF	TGTGCCAGCAGCCCGACAGCGACGAACACTGAAGCTTTCTTT	few	-	TRBV7-9	TRBJ1-1
CASSSPLGPGTYNEQFF	TGCGCCAGCAGCAGCCCCCTCGGACCAGGGACCTACAATGAGCAGTTCTTC	-	-	TRBV5-1	TRBJ2-1
CSVEGFRDRSTDTQYF	TGCAGCGTTGAAGGCTTCCGGGACAGGAGCACAGATACGCAGTATTTT	-	TRBD1	TRBV29-1	TRBJ2-3
CASSLLLEDYNEQFF	TGTGCCAGCAGCTTATTACTGGAGGACTACAATGAGCAGTTCTTC	many	-	TRBV7-2	TRBJ2-1
CASSPRDRGNGYTF	TGTGCCAGCAGCCCCCGTGACAGGGGAAATGGCTACACCTTC	few	TRBD1	TRBV27	TRBJ1-2
CATSRDRANEAFF	TGTGCCACCAGCAGGGACAGAGCTAATGAAGCTTTCTTT	few	-	TRBV15	TRBJ1-1
CASSVDRDPNYEQYF	TGTGCCAGCAGTGTGGACAGGGACCCTAACTACGAGCAGTACTTC	-	TRBD1	TRBV6-6	TRBJ2-7
CASSLWGQGPIQETQYF	TGTGCCAGCAGTTTGTGGGGCCAGGGGCCGATCCAAGAGACCCAGTACTTC	-	-	TRBV5-8	TRBJ2-5
CASSTGTGYGYTF	TGTGCCAGCAGCACCGGGACAGGGTACGGCTACACCTTC	-	TRBD1	TRBV7-3	TRBJ1-2
CASSLIVGGGTEAFF	TGTGCCAGCAGCTTAATTGTGGGGGGGGGTACTGAAGCTTTCTTT	-	-	TRBV7-6	TRBJ1-1
CASSLAGGGVSYEQYF	TGTGCCAGCAGCTTAGCTGGTGGGGGGGTCTCCTACGAGCAGTACTTC	few	TRBD2	TRBV7-6	TRBJ2-7
CASSPGTSADTQYF	TGCGCCAGCAGCCCGGGGACATCCGCGGATACGCAGTATTTT	many	-	TRBV5-1	TRBJ2-3
CASSIFPYQPQHF	TGTGCCAGTAGTATTTTCCCCTATCAGCCCCAGCATTTT	-	-	TRBV19	TRBJ1-5
CASSSADWRGPGETQYF	TGTGCCAGCAGCTCTGCGGACTGGAGGGGGCCTGGCGAGACCCAGTACTTC	-	-	TRBV5-6	TRBJ2-5
CASSPRDRVTDTQYF	TGTGCCAGCTCACCCCGGGACAGGGTAACAGATACGCAGTATTTT	many	TRBD1	TRBV27	TRBJ2-3
CASSLTSGAAYTEAFF	TGTGCCAGCAGCCTTACATCCGGGGCCGCGTACACTGAAGCTTTCTTT	-	-	TRBV28	TRBJ1-1